The text below deals with one T cell receptor (beta chain). Its matching antigen is unknown. This specimen belongs to a study of T cells in Graves' hyperthyroidism and ophthalmopathy. Study results and limitations: Researchers report that a 13 V-J model separated ophthalmopathy from stable hyperthyroidism. Also found in blood were most expanded thyroid clonotypes above 0.001.

With V trimmed by 2 bases and J by 3 bases, 6 bases remained unmatched. This CDR3 comprises 16 residues. Looked up from germline, CDR1 is MNHEY and CDR2 is SVGEGT. A patient was excluded if there was uncontrolled infection, other autoimmune disease, pregnancy or lactation. RNA transcripts yielded amplified TCR beta CDR3 regions. HTBI primers drove first-round RT-PCR of the TCR CDR3. TCRdb itself ran the multiplex PCR reads through MiXCR, one entry per CDR3 protein. Here the sample spans 550,000 to 800,000 distinct CDR3 sequences, approximately 15% being singletons. Sequenced material: blood. The chain is built from TRBV6-2 or TRBV6-3 and TRBJ2-1; 8 bases align to TRBD1. The receptor was derived from a man aged 50 or older with Graves' hyperthyroidism. This CDR3 is CASSYGRDRNYNEQFF. As DNA, the CDR3 is TGTGCCAGCAGTTACGGTCGGGACAGGAACTACAATGAGCAGTTCTTC.